The 16 T cell receptor beta chains listed next were all sequenced from one sample in a study of blood T cell repertoires in COVID-19. Using immunoSEQ multiplex PCR, the repertoire was profiled, and TCRdb retains in-frame clones only, with some absent. The top ten clones hold under 10% of a sample with over 200,000 clones, approximately 80% of them seen once. Sequenced input: peripheral blood. The receptors were gathered from an elderly woman with COVID-19, enrolled during active disease.

This chain's CDR3 is CASSLAAGLGTDTQYF. The CDR3 coding sequence is TGTGCCAGCAGCTTAGCGGCAGGGCTCGGCACAGATACGCAGTATTTT. The genes are TRBV11-2 and TRBJ2-3, with D perhaps TRBD1 (5 bases). Trimming shortened V by 1 base and J by 1 base, and 12 bases separated the two germline ends. Germline CDR1 reads SGHAT; CDR2 reads FQNNGV. This CDR3 is 16 amino acids long.

The J gene is TRBJ1-3, the V gene TRBV6-5; D is ambiguous. Trimming left V 6 bases short and J 9 bases short, with 18 bases between. The CDR3 length is 14 residues. Germline CDR1 reads MNHEY; CDR2 reads SVGAGI. The CDR3 region has the DNA TGTGCCAGCAGGAAGGACGGACGGGGTGGCACCATATATTTT. This codes for CASRKDGRGGTIYF.

The J gene is TRBJ2-1, the V gene TRBV19, with 10 bases that match TRBD2. The CDR3 consists of 16 residues. The germline V gene has CDR1 LNHDA and CDR2 SQIVND (reference sequence). The V segment lost 7 bases and the J segment 7 bases; nucleotides outside the gene matches: 13. The CDR3 region has the DNA TGTGCCAGTAAGGGTGGGAGCGGGAGGGTAGGGAATGAGCAGTTCTTC. This encodes CASKGGSGRVGNEQFF.

A few counts support this clone. The genes are TRBV24-1 and TRBJ2-1; 8 bases are a match to TRBD1. CDR1 is KGHDR, CDR2 SFDVKD, per germline. Trimming took 9 bases from V and 4 from J; bases not matched to a gene: 7. The CDR3 covers 14 residues. The CDR3: CATGRQGSYNEQFF. CDR3 DNA sequence: TGTGCCACCGGTAGACAGGGGTCTTACAATGAGCAGTTCTTC.

This chain connects TRBV5-1 to TRBJ2-1; D ambiguous. Germline-derived CDR1 and CDR2 are SGHRS and YFSETQ. This CDR3 has 11 residues. V lost 5 bases and J lost 13, with 13 bases in between. The CDR3 protein is CASSFARYQFF. CDR3 DNA sequence: TGCGCCAGCAGTTTCGCGAGGTACCAGTTCTTC. Drawing the rest from reference TRBV5-1 and TRBJ2-1, the complete variable domain is KAGVTQTPRYLIKTRGQQVTLSCSPISGHRSVSWYQQTPGQGLQFLFEYFSETQRNKGNFPGRFSGRQFSNSRSEMNVSTLELGDSALYLCASSFARYQFFGPGTRLTVL.

The V and J genes are TRBV13 and TRBJ2-7; D is perhaps TRBD1 (5 bases). V shed 3 bases and J shed 3 bases, with 12 bases lying between them. Germline-derived CDR1 and CDR2 are PRHDT and FYEKMQ (reference sequence). CDR3 length equals 14 residues. The CDR3 region is CASSLSRGIYEQYF. CDR3 DNA sequence: TGTGCCAGCAGCTTGAGTAGGGGAATCTACGAGCAGTACTTC.

Here the CDR3 reads CASTLDREASETQYF. DNA of the CDR3: TGTGCCAGCACCCTGGACAGGGAAGCCAGTGAGACCCAGTACTTC. The rearrangement links TRBV2 to TRBJ2-5; 8 nucleotides match TRBD1. Germline-derived CDR1 and CDR2 are SNHLY and FYNNEI. The J segment lost 5 bases and the V segment lost 7 bases, leaving 12 bases of the junction unmatched. The CDR3 runs to 15 residues.

The chain links TRBV12-3 or TRBV12-4 to TRBJ1-2; D call uncertain. This CDR3 is 12 amino acids long. V shed 4 bases and J shed 4 bases, with 7 bases lying between them. The CDR3 loop is CASSSYSYGYTF. The DNA for the CDR3 is TGTGCCAGCAGTTCGTACAGCTATGGCTACACCTTC.

CDR3 residues: CASSEPGSQETQYF. CDR3 bases: TGTGCCAGCAGTGAGCCAGGCTCCCAAGAGACCCAGTACTTC. J is TRBJ2-5 and V is TRBV2; D is unresolved. The V and J ends lost 3 bases and 1 base respectively, with 9 bases between them. Per the germline V gene, CDR1 is SNHLY and CDR2 is FYNNEI. The CDR3 sequence is 14 residues long.

The rearrangement uses TRBV3-1 (or the pseudogene TRBV3-2) and TRBJ1-2; 11 bases map to TRBD1. Germline CDR1 reads LGHDT; CDR2 reads YNNKEL (reference sequence). The trim removed 2 bases at V and 7 bases at J, leaving 3 bases unmatched. The CDR3 is 14 residues long. DNA for the CDR3: TGTGCCAGCAGCCAACCTGGACAGGGGGCTGGCTACACCTTC. Translating it yields CASSQPGQGAGYTF.

V usage is TRBV18 and J usage is TRBJ2-1; D call uncertain. CDR1 and CDR2 (germline): KGHSH, LQKENI. The V end lost 4 bases, the J end lost 6 bases, and 19 bases lay between the germline ends. The CDR3 has 16 residues. The CDR3 DNA reads TGTGCCAGCTCACAAGGTTTACAAGCCATAGCCAATGAGCAGTTCTTC. Its protein is CASSQGLQAIANEQFF. The whole variable domain, remainder taken from reference TRBV18 and TRBJ2-1, is NAGVMQNPRHLVRRRGQEARLRCSPMKGHSHVYWYRQLPEEGLKFMVYLQKENIIDESGMPKERFSAEFPKEGPSILRIQQVVRGDSAAYFCASSQGLQAIANEQFFGPGTRLTVL.

The genes are TRBV2 and TRBJ2-1; D is uncertain. The germline V gene encodes CDR1 SNHLY and CDR2 FYNNEI. CDR3 length: 13 amino acids. V dropped 3 bases and J dropped 6 bases, with 9 bases sitting between them. The CDR3 sequence is CASSEVPSNEQFF. DNA for the CDR3: TGTGCCAGCAGTGAGGTCCCTAGCAATGAGCAGTTCTTC.

This clone has at least ten counts. The chain employs TRBV5-1 and TRBJ1-1; D remains unclear. The germline CDR1 and CDR2 sequences are SGHRS and YFSETQ. Trimming took 1 base from V and 3 from J, leaving 7 bases between them. This CDR3 contains 13 residues. The CDR3 sequence: CASSLKSDTEAFF. Written as DNA, the CDR3 is TGCGCCAGCAGCTTGAAGTCGGACACTGAAGCTTTCTTT.

The chain is built from TRBV7-9 and TRBJ1-6; D possibly corresponds to TRBD1 (5 bases). The CDR3 runs to 13 residues. Germline V lookup: CDR1 SEHNR, CDR2 FQNEAQ (reference sequence). Between the trimmed V and J ends, which lost 1 base and 13 bases, there was a span of 11 bases. CDR3 in DNA: TGTGCCAGCAGCTTAGGACAGTTTCTCCCCCTCCACTTT. Encoded protein: CASSLGQFLPLHF.

The chain carries TRBV11-2 and TRBJ2-7; D is possibly TRBD1 (5 bases). Trimming left V 3 bases short and J 0 bases short, with 6 bases between. This CDR3 comprises 13 residues. From germline, CDR1 is SGHAT and CDR2 FQNNGV. CDR3 bases: TGTGCCAGCAGCTTGGACAACTCCTACGAGCAGTACTTC. Protein product: CASSLDNSYEQYF.

The CDR3 DNA reads TGTGCCAGCAGATACAGCGGGAGAGGCGATGAGCAGTTCTTC. It translates to CASRYSGRGDEQFF. The chain combines TRBV6-2 or TRBV6-3 with TRBJ2-1; the match to TRBD2 covers 8 bases. V lost 6 bases and J lost 8; bases outside the gene matches: 9. The V gene's germline CDR1 is MNHEY and CDR2 SVGEGT. The CDR3 has 14 residues.